This TCR beta chain was recorded in a study of CD8+ T cells in alopecia areata. Reverse transcribed after extraction, RNA yielded cDNA as the sequencing template. Repertoires were generated with immunoSEQ multiplex PCR, while TCRdb's copy carries only in-frame clones and drops some. The sample lists more than 130,000 clones, about four fifths seen once, with 20% to 25% in the top ten. Treatment described: oral pan-JAK inhibitor, 5-10 mg twice daily. The sequencing used CD8+ T cells sorted from blood, collected at week 4, from a patient treated with tofacitinib. The origin of this receptor is a human donor with alopecia areata.

CDR3 coding DNA: TGTGCCAGCAGCTGGGGACGGTACTCTGGAAACACCATATATTTT. It codes for CASSWGRYSGNTIYF. V gene TRBV5-6 combines with J gene TRBJ1-3; possible D gene TRBD1, 5 bases. CDR3 size: 15 residues. Germline CDR1 SGHDT, CDR2 YYEEEE. With 3 bases removed from V and 0 bases from J, the gap between germline ends came to 10 bases.